Listed below are T cell receptor beta chains from one sample, sequenced in a study of blood T cells in healthy people across ages. TCRdb independently ran MiXCR on the 5' RACE reads; one entry per CDR3 protein. The sample includes around 820,000 distinct CDR3 sequences, around 25% of them seen just once. These same data were also listed under a study on T cells of mothers and their children.

The material sequenced was blood. Receptors originate from a boy younger than 18 in good health. CDR3s include the opening cysteine and the closing phenylalanine or tryptophan. Each record gives: J gene, V gene, clone size, D gene, CDR3 protein, CDR3 DNA. The D gene is left open where the match is weak. Rows give clone size only sometimes, using once, few, many, or a class for an expanded clone.

TRBJ1-1,TRBV6-5,.,.,CASSPLGQGTEAFF,TGTGCCAGCTCCCCTCTCGGCCAAGGCACTGAAGCTTTCTTT
TRBJ2-7,TRBV6-1,.,.,CASSGGFSYEQYF,TGTGCCAGCAGTGGGGGCTTCTCCTACGAGCAGTACTTC
TRBJ2-1,TRBV30,few,.,CAWSVRSSSYNEQFF,TGTGCCTGGAGTGTACGCAGCAGCTCCTACAATGAGCAGTTCTTC
TRBJ2-5,TRBV4-3,.,TRBD1,CASSQWDREETQYF,TGCGCCAGCAGCCAATGGGACAGGGAAGAGACCCAGTACTTC
TRBJ2-7,TRBV4-1,.,TRBD2,CASSQDRSAGAIEQYF,TGCGCCAGCAGCCAAGACAGGTCAGCGGGAGCCATCGAGCAGTACTTC
TRBJ2-5,TRBV4-1,few,TRBD2,CASSQELREGQETQYF,TGCGCCAGCAGCCAAGAATTGCGGGAGGGCCAAGAGACCCAGTACTTC
TRBJ1-1,TRBV20-1,few,.,CSARVSGGGGTEAFF,TGCAGTGCTAGAGTAAGCGGGGGAGGGGGCACTGAAGCTTTCTTT
TRBJ2-7,TRBV29-1,few,TRBD1,CSETPWGQPYEQYF,TGCAGCGAAACCCCGTGGGGACAGCCCTACGAGCAGTACTTC
TRBJ2-5,TRBV5-1,.,TRBD1,CASSWTTGFQETQYF,TGCGCCAGCAGCTGGACGACAGGGTTTCAAGAGACCCAGTACTTC
TRBJ2-5,TRBV11-1,.,.,CASSLIPNPELETQYF,TGTGCCAGCAGCTTAATCCCAAACCCAGAGCTGGAGACCCAGTACTTC
TRBJ1-6,TRBV7-8,.,.,CASTEVGSPLHF,TGTGCCAGCACAGAGGTAGGATCACCCCTCCACTTT
TRBJ2-3,TRBV10-3,few,TRBD2,CAISEGRGVWDTQYF,TGTGCCATCAGTGAAGGGAGGGGAGTGTGGGATACGCAGTATTTT
TRBJ1-5,TRBV7-2,few,.,CASSPDRSYSNQPQHF,TGTGCCAGCAGCCCCGACAGGAGTTATAGCAATCAGCCCCAGCATTTT
TRBJ1-6,TRBV4-1,few,TRBD1,CASSPPFYRGPGFSRVENSPLHF,TGCGCCAGCAGCCCCCCCTTTTACAGGGGGCCCGGCTTTTCGCGTGTGGAAAATTCACCCCTCCACTTT
TRBJ1-2,TRBV27,.,TRBD1,CASSPALTQTGNYGYTF,TGTGCCAGCAGTCCCGCCCTGACTCAGACAGGGAATTATGGCTACACCTTC
TRBJ2-1,TRBV14,.,.,CASQGPSSYNEQFF,TGTGCCAGCCAGGGACCGAGCTCCTACAATGAGCAGTTCTTC
TRBJ2-3,TRBV19,few,.,CASSIGGRVPDTQYF,TGTGCCAGTAGTATAGGCGGCAGGGTTCCAGATACGCAGTATTTT
TRBJ2-5,TRBV12-3/TRBV12-4,many,TRBD1,CASSASGQTHF,TGTGCCAGCAGTGCTTCGGGACAGACGCACTTC
TRBJ2-4,TRBV28,few,.,CASSLTDKFVNIQYF,TGTGCCAGCAGCTTGACAGACAAGTTCGTAAACATTCAGTACTTC
TRBJ2-5,TRBV10-3,few,.,CATGKGGQEREQYF,TGTGCCACGGGGAAGGGGGGGCAGGAAAGGGAGCAGTACTTC
TRBJ1-1,TRBV5-6,.,.,CASSPTGAGTEAFF,TGTGCCAGCAGCCCGACGGGTGCGGGCACTGAAGCTTTCTTT
TRBJ2-5,TRBV6-2/TRBV6-3,.,TRBD1,CASRTVQGARQETQYF,TGTGCCAGCAGAACCGTACAGGGGGCCCGCCAAGAGACCCAGTACTTC
TRBJ1-4,TRBV4-3,.,.,CASSRAAGNEKLFF,TGCGCCAGCAGCCGAGCCGCCGGAAATGAAAAACTGTTTTTT
TRBJ1-2,TRBV2,.,.,CASSDPGGSRYGYTF,TGTGCCAGCAGTGACCCCGGCGGGTCCCGCTATGGCTACACCTTC
TRBJ1-2,TRBV7-2,.,TRBD1,CASSLDGTGPGYTF,TGTGCCAGCAGCTTAGATGGGACAGGGCCGGGCTACACCTTC
TRBJ2-5,TRBV29-1,.,TRBD1,CSVEEGQGARETQYF,TGCAGCGTTGAAGAAGGGCAGGGGGCAAGAGAGACCCAGTACTTC